This entry features one T cell receptor (beta chain) sequence. The antigen remains undetermined. This record comes from a study of T cells after yellow fever vaccination. Germline V gives CDR1 SGHNT, CDR2 YYREEE (reference sequence). CDR3 size: 17 residues. J was trimmed by 7 bases and V by 3 bases; bases with no gene match: 13. One entry per CDR3 protein results from TCRdb running MiXCR on the 5' RACE reads. The sample holds hundreds of thousands of distinct CDR3 sequences, around 10% seen once. Study-wide points: Most clones from primary vaccination resurfaced after the booster (about 95% CD4, 75% to 90% CD8). Clonotypes found in both CD4 and CD8 compartments made up a small share.

The TCR comes from a man aged 18 to 35 who received the YFV17D yellow fever vaccine. The specimen comprised CD4+ T cells sorted from PBMCs, sampled 5 days after the yellow fever booster vaccination. The chain combines TRBV5-4 with TRBJ2-5, with 12 bases aligning to TRBD2. CDR3 sequence reads: CASSSPPLLAGGGTQYF. As DNA, the CDR3 is TGTGCCAGCAGCTCCCCGCCATTACTAGCGGGGGGAGGGACCCAGTACTTC.